The sequence of this T cell receptor (beta chain) was determined in a study of blood T cell repertoires in COVID-19 (dated by TCRdb to the early 2020s). For the wider study: The collaborator samples originated in the United States, Italy and Spain and spanned the acute and convalescent phases of COVID-19. The material from the prospective study consisted of cDNA or gDNA derived from T cells, B-cell-depleted T cells, or PBMCs. The dataset comprised deeply sampled blood TCRbeta repertoires from subjects exposed to, actively infected with, or recovered from COVID-19. Nearly every sample came with metadata listing a de-identified subject ID, COVID-19 status, age in years and sex. The repertoires were released in a freely available public database meant as a resource for research on the immune response to SARS-CoV-2. The samples were drawn from the first 160 participants of the ongoing ImmuneRACE study and from more than 1,000 subjects provided by 6 global collaborators. Where available, HLA class I and class II types were taken from metadata supplied by the sample provider and were not determined by assay-based typing. Paper-wide results and their limitations: Clinical and demographic metadata were provided uncurated, with the amount varying by source and participant.

Counted from cysteine to phenylalanine, this CDR3 has 15 amino acids. Only the CDR3 part of the read is kept: 45 bases, read in frame from the first base. Per the germline V gene, LGHNA is the CDR1 and YSLEER is the CDR2. The germline ends are 9 bases apart after V is trimmed by 0 bases and J by 1 base. TCRbeta CDR3 regions were amplified from genomic DNA using the immunoSEQ Assay, a bias-controlled multiplex PCR. Processing in the source paper ran as follows. Within the assay, amplification of reference gene primers was used to estimate how many nucleated cells each sample contained. To quantify the absolute abundance of each unique TCRbeta CDR3 rearrangement, sequence reads were collapsed and filtered. Productive Simpson clonality was computed per sample as the square root of Simpson's diversity index over productive rearrangements. TCRdb re-hosts the immuneACCESS table, in-frame sequences only. Its copies lack some clones; in the studies checked, an unresolved V gene accounts for under half of them, and the cause for the rest is not known. V, J and clone size are those of that table, while D and trimming were read from the DNA. This sample has 250,000 to 350,000 clones in its table, and roughly 87% of those were observed once. The ten most abundant clones make up about 2.5% of the sample.

Whole blood was collected in K2EDTA tubes by collaborating institutions according to the institutions' own protocols. For TCRbeta analysis, collaborator samples were shipped as frozen whole blood, as isolated PBMCs, or as DNA extracted from either sample type. A note on this clone: Its antigen target is currently unknown. One base away there is no much larger clone; base qualities are not given.

The clonotype comes from a man younger than 35 with active or convalescent COVID-19. Source material: peripheral blood. The rearrangement combines TRBV4-3 with TRBJ1-1; no D segment can be confidently identified. The DNA sequence is given as TGCGCCAGCAGCCAAGATAAGTGGCAGAACACTGAAGCTTTCTTT. Translation gives CASSQDKWQNTEAFF.